The T cell receptor beta chain under discussion was sequenced for a study of identical twins. Study conclusions and caveats: Models predicted less out-of-frame TCR alpha sharing in monozygotic twins than was found.

The ends were cut back, 6 bases at V and 5 bases at J, with 20 bases in the middle. Germline lookup yields CDR1 SGHVS and CDR2 FQNEAQ. The length of the CDR3 is 16 residues. The cDNA had a unique molecular identifier and a template-switch universal primer site. TCRdb re-analysed the 5' RACE reads in MiXCR, keeping a single row per CDR3 protein. The sample lists approximately 700,000 distinct CDR3 sequences, over 5% occurring once. In this sample, this clonotype turned up many times. The antigen remains unidentified. The sequenced material came from naive T cells sorted from blood. The TCR sequence derives from a man between 18 and 35 years old in good health. The chain combines TRBV7-8 with TRBJ2-1; D may be TRBD1 or TRBD2 (5 bases each). CDR3 DNA: TGTGCCAGCAGGGGTTCATCTAGCAGGGACGACAATGAGCAGTTCTTC. Its protein is CASRGSSSRDDNEQFF.